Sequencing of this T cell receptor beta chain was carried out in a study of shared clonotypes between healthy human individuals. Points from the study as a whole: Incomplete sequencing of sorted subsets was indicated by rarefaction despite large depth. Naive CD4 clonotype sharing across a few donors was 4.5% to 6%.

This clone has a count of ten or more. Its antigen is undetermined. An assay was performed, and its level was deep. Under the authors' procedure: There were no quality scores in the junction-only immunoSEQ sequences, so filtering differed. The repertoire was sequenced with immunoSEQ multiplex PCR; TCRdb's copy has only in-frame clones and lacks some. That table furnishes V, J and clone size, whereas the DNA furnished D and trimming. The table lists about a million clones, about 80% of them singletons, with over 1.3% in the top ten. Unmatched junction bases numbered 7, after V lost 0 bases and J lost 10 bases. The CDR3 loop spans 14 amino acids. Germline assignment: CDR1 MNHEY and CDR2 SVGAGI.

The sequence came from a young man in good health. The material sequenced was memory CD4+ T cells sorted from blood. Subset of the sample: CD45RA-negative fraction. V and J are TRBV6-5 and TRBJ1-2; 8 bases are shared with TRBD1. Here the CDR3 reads CASSYSEGQGVYTF. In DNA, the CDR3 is TGTGCCAGCAGTTACTCCGAAGGACAGGGCGTCTACACCTTC.